This T cell receptor (beta chain) is from a study of HIV-infected patients and healthy controls. Whole-study findings and limits: About 13 weeks of therapy was arguably too brief to observe immune reconstitution in treated samples. CDR3 sharing between individuals was lower in HIV-infected patients than in healthy controls.

Antiretroviral therapy had run roughly three months, about 14 weeks, before follow-up blood collection. The repertoire came from unfractionated whole blood and reflected all unsorted peripheral T cells. This CDR3 has 16 residues. Germline CDR1 reads SQVTM; CDR2 reads ANQGSEA. After removal of 6 bases from V and 2 bases from J, the junction contained 8 bases not matched to a gene. This clonotype was seen at least ten times. The antigen is unknown. Reverse transcription used about 500 ng RNA and constant-region primers for alpha and beta. Each of the alpha and beta chains got its own library through chain-specific third strand synthesis with indices. TCRdb reprocessed the 5' RACE reads via MiXCR and lists one record per CDR3 protein. The sample yields 4,000 to 4,500 distinct CDR3 sequences, roughly 8% seen once.

The chain couples TRBV29-1 to TRBJ2-1; 12 bases map to TRBD2. The sequences come from blood, collected during antiretroviral therapy. The receptor comes from an adult with HIV infection. In DNA, the CDR3 is TGCAGCGTGCTTCCCTCTAGCGGGGGGGCCTACAATGAGCAGTTCTTC. Its translation is CSVLPSSGGAYNEQFF.